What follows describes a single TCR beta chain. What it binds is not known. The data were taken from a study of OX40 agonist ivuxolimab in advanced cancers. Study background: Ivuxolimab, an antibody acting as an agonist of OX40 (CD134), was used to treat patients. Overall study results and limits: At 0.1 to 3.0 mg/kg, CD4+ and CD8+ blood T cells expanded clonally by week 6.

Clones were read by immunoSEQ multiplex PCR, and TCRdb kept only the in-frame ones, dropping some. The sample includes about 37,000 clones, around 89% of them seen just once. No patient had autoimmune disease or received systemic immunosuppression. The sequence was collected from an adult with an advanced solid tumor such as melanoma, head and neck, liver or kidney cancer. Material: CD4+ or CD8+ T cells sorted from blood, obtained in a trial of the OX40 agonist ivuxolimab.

The CDR3, as DNA: TGTGCCAGCCTCCTTCACGCAGGCACCGGGGAGCTGTTTTTT. Protein product: CASLLHAGTGELFF. The V gene is TRBV2, the J gene TRBJ2-2; no clear D gene. There are 14 residues in the CDR3. V lost 8 bases and J lost 4, with 14 bases in between. The V gene's germline CDR1 is SNHLY and CDR2 FYNNEI.